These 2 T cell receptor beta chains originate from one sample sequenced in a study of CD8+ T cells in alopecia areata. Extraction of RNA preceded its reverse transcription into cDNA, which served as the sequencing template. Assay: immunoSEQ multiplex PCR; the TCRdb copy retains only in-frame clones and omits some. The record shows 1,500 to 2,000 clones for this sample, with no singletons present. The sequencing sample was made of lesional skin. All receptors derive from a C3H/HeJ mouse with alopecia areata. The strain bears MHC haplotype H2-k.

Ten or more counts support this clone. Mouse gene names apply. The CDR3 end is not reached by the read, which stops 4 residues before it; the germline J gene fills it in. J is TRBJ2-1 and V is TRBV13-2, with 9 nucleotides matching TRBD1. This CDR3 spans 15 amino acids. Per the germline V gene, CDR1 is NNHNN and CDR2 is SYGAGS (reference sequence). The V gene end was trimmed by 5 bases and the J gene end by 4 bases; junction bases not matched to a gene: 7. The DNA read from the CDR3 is TGTGCCAGCGGCCCTGGGACAGGGTGGTATGCT. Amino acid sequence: CASGPGTGWYA. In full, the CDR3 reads CASGPGTGWYAEQFF.

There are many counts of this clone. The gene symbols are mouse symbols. CDR3 DNA (partial): TGTGCAAGCAGCTTAGATATAGGGGGCGGCTCC. It is translated as CASSLDIGGGS. The whole CDR3 reads CASSLDIGGGSDYTF. This chain links TRBV16 with TRBJ1-2; 7 nucleotides agree with TRBD1. The observed sequence ends 4 residues before the CDR3 terminus, with the missing tail filled in from the germline J gene. Unmatched junction bases numbered 5, after V lost 0 bases and J lost 4 bases. CDR3 length: 15 amino acids. Germline CDR1 SGHSA, CDR2 FRNQAP.